The sequence of this T cell receptor (beta chain) was determined in a study of cytomegalovirus exposure and HLA in healthy donors. For the study at large: From roughly 180 million T cells, an earlier analysis saw 120 million or so unique TCR beta sequences. There were 350 to 400 genotyped donors. Of these, about 80% fell in the genetic ancestry cluster associated with self-reported Caucasian donors.

Unmatched junction bases numbered 7, after V lost 4 bases and J lost 2 bases. Germline CDR1 ENHRY, CDR2 SYGVKD. The CDR3 is 15 amino acids. Study-wide results and caveats: Most sequenced TCRs were rare (though some public TCRs occurred in many donors). There was a cluster of highly shared sequence variants that was likely a sequencing artifact.

Comment on this clone: No antigen is known for it.

The PCR ran on 60 Vbeta and 13 Jbeta primers. Some clones are missing from TCRdb's copy, which holds only in-frame ones; the method was immunoSEQ multiplex PCR. Among around 100,000 clones listed, about 68% were seen once. This receptor was identified in a man aged 30-40 years in good health and CMV-seropositive. Material: PBMCs. The chain couples TRBV10-3 to TRBJ2-5; 7 bases map to TRBD1. The CDR3 loop is CAISAGRGQQETQYF. The CDR3 DNA reads as TGTGCCATCAGTGCCGGTAGGGGGCAACAAGAGACCCAGTACTTC.